This TCR beta chain was found in a study of naive and memory T cell subsets. Two oligonucleotides, mixed equimolar, formed the beta constant-region primer covering TRBC1 and TRBC2. Ligation attached a single-stranded oligonucleotide with a 12-nucleotide UMI and the SP2 primer to the cDNA 3' end. TCRdb called the UMI-ligation and nested PCR reads again in MiXCR, with one record for every CDR3 protein. The sample has about 85,000 distinct CDR3 sequences; roughly 13% are singletons. Note on this clonotype: Its antigen is unknown.

Looked up from germline, CDR1 is SNHLY and CDR2 is FYNNEI. Unmatched junction bases numbered 7, after V lost 7 bases and J lost 8 bases. The CDR3 is 13 amino acids. Study outcomes and limitations: Over 95% of naive TCR sequences appeared only once after error correction, unlike memory subsets. There was no ground truth to check naive and memory subset results.

CD4 T cells were positively selected, then CD8 T cells from the CD4-negative fraction. This receptor was taken from a human donor in good health. The chain is built from TRBV2 and TRBJ1-4; 7 nucleotides line up with TRBD1. Sequenced input: central memory CD4+ T cells from blood. The CDR3 nucleotides are TGTGCCAGCACTGGACAGGTGCACGAAAAACTGTTTTTT. Protein product: CASTGQVHEKLFF. Full variable domain (rest looked up from reference TRBV2 and TRBJ1-4): EPEVTQTPSHQVTQMGQEVILRCVPISNHLYFYWYRQILGQKVEFLVSFYNNEISEKSEIFDDQFSVERPDGSNFTLKIRSTKLEDSAMYFCASTGQVHEKLFFGSGTQLSVL.